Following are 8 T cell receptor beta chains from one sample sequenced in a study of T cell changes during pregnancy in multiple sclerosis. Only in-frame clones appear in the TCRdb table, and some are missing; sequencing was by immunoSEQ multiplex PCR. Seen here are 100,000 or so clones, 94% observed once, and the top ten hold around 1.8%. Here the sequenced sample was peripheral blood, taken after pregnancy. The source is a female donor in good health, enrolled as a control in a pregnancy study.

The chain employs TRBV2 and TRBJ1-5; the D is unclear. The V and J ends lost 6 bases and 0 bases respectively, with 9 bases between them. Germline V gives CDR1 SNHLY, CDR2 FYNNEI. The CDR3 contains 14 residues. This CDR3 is CASRGVDSNQPQHF. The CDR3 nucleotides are TGTGCCAGCAGGGGCGTCGATAGCAATCAGCCCCAGCATTTT.

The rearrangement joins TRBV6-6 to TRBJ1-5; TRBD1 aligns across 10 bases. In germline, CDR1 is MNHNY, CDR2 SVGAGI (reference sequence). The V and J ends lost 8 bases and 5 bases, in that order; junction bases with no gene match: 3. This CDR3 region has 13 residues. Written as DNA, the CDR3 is TGTGCCAGCGCCGGGACAGGGGATCAGCCCCAGCATTTT. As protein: CASAGTGDQPQHF.

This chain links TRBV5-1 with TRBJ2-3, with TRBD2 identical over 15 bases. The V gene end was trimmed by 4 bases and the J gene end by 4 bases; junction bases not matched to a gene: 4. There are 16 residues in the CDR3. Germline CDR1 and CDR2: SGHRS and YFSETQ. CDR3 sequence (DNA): TGCGCCAGCAGCACGGGACTAGCGGGAGGCTCAGATACGCAGTATTTT. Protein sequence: CASSTGLAGGSDTQYF. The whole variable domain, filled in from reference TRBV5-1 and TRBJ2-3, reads KAGVTQTPRYLIKTRGQQVTLSCSPISGHRSVSWYQQTPGQGLQFLFEYFSETQRNKGNFPGRFSGRQFSNSRSEMNVSTLELGDSALYLCASSTGLAGGSDTQYFGPGTRLTVL.

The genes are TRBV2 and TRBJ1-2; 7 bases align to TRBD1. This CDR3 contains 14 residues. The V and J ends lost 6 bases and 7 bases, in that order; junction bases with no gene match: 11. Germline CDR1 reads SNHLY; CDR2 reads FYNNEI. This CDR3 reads CASRGTVNSGGYTF. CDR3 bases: TGTGCCAGCAGAGGGACAGTCAACAGTGGTGGCTACACCTTC.

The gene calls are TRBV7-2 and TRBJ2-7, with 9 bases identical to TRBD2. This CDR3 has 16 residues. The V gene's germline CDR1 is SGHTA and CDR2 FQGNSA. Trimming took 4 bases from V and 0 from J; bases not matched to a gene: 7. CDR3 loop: CASSSYGTSRSYEQYF. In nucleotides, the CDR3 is TGTGCCAGCAGCTCCTACGGGACTAGCCGCTCCTACGAGCAGTACTTC.

The CDR3 DNA sequence: TGTGCCAGCAGTTACGGCCTAGCGGGAGCCTCCGAGCAGTACTTC. This gives the protein CASSYGLAGASEQYF. The V and J genes are TRBV6-5 and TRBJ2-7, with 10 positions matching TRBD2. J lost 6 bases, V lost 2 bases, and 7 bases had no gene match. CDR3 size: 15 residues. From germline, CDR1 is MNHEY and CDR2 SVGAGI.

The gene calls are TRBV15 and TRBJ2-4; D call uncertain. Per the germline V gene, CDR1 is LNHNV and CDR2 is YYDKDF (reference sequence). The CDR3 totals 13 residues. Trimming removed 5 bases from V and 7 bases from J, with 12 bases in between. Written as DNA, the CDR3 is TGTGCCACCAGCGTCGCGACTGGGAACATTCAGTACTTC. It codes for CATSVATGNIQYF.

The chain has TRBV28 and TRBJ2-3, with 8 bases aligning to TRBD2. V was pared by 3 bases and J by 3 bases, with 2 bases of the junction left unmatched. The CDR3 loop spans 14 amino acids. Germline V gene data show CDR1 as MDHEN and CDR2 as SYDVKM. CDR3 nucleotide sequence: TGTGCCAGCAGTTTCAGCGGGAGAACAGATACGCAGTATTTT. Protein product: CASSFSGRTDTQYF.